What follows is one TCR beta chain and its context. What it recognizes is unknown. This specimen belongs to a study of shared clonotypes between healthy human individuals. Whole-study context: Serving as donors were two women and a few men, whose ages spanned 18 to 49.

Whole-study findings and limits: Larger richness was generally estimated for naive than memory subsets. Incomplete sequencing of sorted subsets was indicated by rarefaction despite large depth.

The assay ran at deep level. The repertoire was sequenced with immunoSEQ multiplex PCR; TCRdb's copy has only in-frame clones and lacks some. The sample consists of 950,000 to 1,100,000 clones, about 75% of them appearing once. This CDR3 contains 19 residues. From germline, CDR1 is MGHRA and CDR2 YSYEKL. V gave up 6 bases and J gave up 0 bases, with 24 bases separating them. The specimen sequenced was memory CD4+ T cells sorted from blood. The subset denotes: CD45RA-negative fraction. The gene calls are TRBV4-1 and TRBJ2-4; TRBD1 or TRBD2 may be the D gene (5 bases each). The receptor's source is a man aged 18 to 29 in good health. The CDR3 protein is CASRGAGTRDTLAKNIQYF. CDR3 coding DNA: TGCGCCAGCAGAGGTGCCGGGACCAGGGATACACTAGCCAAAAACATTCAGTACTTC.